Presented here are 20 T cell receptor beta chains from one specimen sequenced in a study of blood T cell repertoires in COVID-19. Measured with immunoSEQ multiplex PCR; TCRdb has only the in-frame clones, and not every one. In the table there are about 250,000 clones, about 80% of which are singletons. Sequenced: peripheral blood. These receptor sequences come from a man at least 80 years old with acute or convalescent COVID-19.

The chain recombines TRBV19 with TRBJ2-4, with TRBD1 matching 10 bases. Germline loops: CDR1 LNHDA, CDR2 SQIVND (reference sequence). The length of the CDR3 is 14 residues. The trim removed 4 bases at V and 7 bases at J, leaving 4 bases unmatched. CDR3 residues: CASSTRTGGNIQYF. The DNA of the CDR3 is TGTGCCAGTAGTACCCGGACAGGGGGGAACATTCAGTACTTC.

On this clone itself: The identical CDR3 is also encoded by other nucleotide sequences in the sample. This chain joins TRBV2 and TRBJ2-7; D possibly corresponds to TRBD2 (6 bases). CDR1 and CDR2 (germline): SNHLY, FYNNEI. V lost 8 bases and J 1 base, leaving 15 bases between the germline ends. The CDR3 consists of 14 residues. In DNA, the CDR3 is TGTGCCAGCCGATCCGGGACTGGATCCTACGAGCAGTACTTC. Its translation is CASRSGTGSYEQYF.

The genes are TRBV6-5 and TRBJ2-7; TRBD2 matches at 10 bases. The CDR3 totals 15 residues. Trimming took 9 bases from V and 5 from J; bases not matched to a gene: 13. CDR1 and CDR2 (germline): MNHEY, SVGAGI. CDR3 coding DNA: TGTGCCAGTTCTGGGCTGGCTAGCGGGAGACACGAGCAGTACTTC. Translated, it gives CASSGLASGRHEQYF.

Here the CDR3 reads CASSEWWGGYSNQPQHF. The DNA of the CDR3 is TGTGCCAGCAGTGAATGGTGGGGAGGTTATAGCAATCAGCCCCAGCATTTT. This chain uses TRBV6-1 with TRBJ1-5; D remains ambiguous. CDR1 MNHNS and CDR2 SASEGT come from the germline V gene. This CDR3 has 17 residues. V lost 2 bases and J lost 0, with 14 bases in between.

The CDR3 sequence is CASSPRDSRLNSPLHF. The CDR3 DNA reads TGTGCCAGCAGTCCCCGGGACAGCAGGCTTAATTCACCCCTCCACTTT. The gene calls are TRBV27 and TRBJ1-6, with TRBD1 matching over 7 bases. The CDR3 contains 16 residues. Germline V gene lookup returns CDR1 MNHEY and CDR2 SMNVEV (reference sequence). V was clipped by 5 bases and J by 6 bases; unmatched bases: 10.

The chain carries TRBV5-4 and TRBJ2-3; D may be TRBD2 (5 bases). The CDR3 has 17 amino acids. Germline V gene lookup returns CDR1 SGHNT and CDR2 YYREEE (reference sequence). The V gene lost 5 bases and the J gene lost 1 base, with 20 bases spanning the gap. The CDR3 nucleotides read TGTGCCAGCAGTTCGCCTCGTGGACTTTCTGGCACAGATACGCAGTATTTT. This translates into CASSSPRGLSGTDTQYF.

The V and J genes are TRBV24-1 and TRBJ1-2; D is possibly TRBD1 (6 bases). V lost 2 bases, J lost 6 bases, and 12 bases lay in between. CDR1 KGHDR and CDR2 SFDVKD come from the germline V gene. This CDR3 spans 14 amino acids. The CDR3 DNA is TGTGCCACCAGTGATTCCGGGACAAGGAATGGCTACACCTTC. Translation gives CATSDSGTRNGYTF.

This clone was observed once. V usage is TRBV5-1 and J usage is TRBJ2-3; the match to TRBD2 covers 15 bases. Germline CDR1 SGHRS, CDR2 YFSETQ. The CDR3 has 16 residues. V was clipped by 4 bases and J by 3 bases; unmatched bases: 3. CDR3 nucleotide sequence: TGCGCCAGCAGCCCTGGGACTAGCGGGGGGACAGATACGCAGTATTTT. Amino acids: CASSPGTSGGTDTQYF.

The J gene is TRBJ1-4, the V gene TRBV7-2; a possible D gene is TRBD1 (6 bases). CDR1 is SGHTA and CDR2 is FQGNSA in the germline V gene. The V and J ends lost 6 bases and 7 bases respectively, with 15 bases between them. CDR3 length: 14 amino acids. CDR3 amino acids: CASSLQTGGEKLFF. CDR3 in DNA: TGTGCCAGCAGTCTTCAGACAGGTGGTGAAAAACTGTTTTTT.

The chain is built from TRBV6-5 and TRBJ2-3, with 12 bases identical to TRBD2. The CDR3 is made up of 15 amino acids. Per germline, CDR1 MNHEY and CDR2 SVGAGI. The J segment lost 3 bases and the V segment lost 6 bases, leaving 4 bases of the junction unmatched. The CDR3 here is CASRSLAGGTDTQYF. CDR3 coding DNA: TGTGCCAGCAGATCTCTAGCGGGAGGGACAGATACGCAGTATTTT.

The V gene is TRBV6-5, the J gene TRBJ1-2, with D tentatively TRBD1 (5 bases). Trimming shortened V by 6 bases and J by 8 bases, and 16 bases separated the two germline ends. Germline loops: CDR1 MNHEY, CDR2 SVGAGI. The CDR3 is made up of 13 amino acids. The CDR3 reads CASSYHRGEGYTF. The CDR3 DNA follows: TGTGCCAGCAGCTACCACCGGGGGGAAGGCTACACCTTC.

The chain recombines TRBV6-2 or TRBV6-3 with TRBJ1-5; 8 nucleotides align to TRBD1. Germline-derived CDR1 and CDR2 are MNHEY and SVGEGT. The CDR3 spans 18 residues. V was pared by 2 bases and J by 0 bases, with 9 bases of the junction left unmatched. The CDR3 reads CASSYLGQEIDSNQPQHF. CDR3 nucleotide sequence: TGTGCCAGCAGTTACCTGGGACAGGAGATAGATAGCAATCAGCCCCAGCATTTT.

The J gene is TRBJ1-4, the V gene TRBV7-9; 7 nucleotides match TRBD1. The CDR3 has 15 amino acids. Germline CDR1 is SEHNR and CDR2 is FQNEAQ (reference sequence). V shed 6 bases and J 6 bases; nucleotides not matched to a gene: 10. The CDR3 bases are TGTGCCAGCAGTTTTTTGACAGGGCTGGATGAAAAACTGTTTTTT. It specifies CASSFLTGLDEKLFF.

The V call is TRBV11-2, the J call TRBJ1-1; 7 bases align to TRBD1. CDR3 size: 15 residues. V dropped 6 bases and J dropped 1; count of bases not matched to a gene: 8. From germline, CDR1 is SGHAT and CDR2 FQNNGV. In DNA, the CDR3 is TGTGCCAGCAGGAGACCGGGACAGAGGAACACTGAAGCTTTCTTT. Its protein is CASRRPGQRNTEAFF. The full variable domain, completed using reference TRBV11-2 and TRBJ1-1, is EAGVAQSPRYKIIEKRQSVAFWCNPISGHATLYWYQQILGQGPKLLIQFQNNGVVDDSQLPKDRFSAERLKGVDSTLKIQPAKLEDSAVYLCASRRPGQRNTEAFFGQGTRLTVV.

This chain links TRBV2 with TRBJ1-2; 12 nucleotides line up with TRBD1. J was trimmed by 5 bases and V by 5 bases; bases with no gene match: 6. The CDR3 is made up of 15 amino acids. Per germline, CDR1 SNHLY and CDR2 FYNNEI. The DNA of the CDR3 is TGTGCCAGCAGTCGGGACAGGGGGCTTCTTTATGGCTACACCTTC. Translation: CASSRDRGLLYGYTF.

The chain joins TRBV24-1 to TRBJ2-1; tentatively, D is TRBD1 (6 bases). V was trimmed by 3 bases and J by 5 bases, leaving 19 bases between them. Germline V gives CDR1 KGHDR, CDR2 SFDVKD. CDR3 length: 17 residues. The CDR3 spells CATSDDRTERGDNEQFF. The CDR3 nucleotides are TGTGCCACCAGTGATGACAGGACGGAGAGAGGGGACAATGAGCAGTTCTTC.

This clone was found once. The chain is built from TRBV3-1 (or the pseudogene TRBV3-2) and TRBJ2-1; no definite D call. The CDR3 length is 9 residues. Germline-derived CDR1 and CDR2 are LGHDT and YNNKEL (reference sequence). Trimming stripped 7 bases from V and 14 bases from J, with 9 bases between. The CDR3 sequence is CASTLPEFF. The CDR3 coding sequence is TGTGCCAGCACCCTTCCGGAGTTCTTC.

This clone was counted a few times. The CDR3 here is CAISRDSNYGYTF. The CDR3 coding sequence is TGTGCCATCAGCCGGGACAGTAACTATGGCTACACCTTC. The rearrangement links TRBV10-3 to TRBJ1-2, with 7 positions matching TRBD1. V lost 6 bases to trimming and J lost 1 base; unmatched junction nucleotides: 2. This CDR3 is built from 13 residues. In germline, CDR1 is ENHRY, CDR2 SYGVKD.

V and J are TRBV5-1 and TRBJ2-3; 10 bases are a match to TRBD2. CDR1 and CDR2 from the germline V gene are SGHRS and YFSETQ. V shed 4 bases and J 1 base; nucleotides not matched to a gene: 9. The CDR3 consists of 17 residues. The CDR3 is CASSPPLLAGGTDTQYF. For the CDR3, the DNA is TGCGCCAGCAGCCCTCCTTTGCTAGCGGGGGGCACAGATACGCAGTATTTT.

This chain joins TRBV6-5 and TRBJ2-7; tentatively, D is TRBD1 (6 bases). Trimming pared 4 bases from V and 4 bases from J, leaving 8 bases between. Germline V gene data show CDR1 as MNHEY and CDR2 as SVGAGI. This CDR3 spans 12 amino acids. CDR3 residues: CASSSTGYEQYF. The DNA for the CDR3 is TGTGCCAGCAGTTCAACAGGGTACGAGCAGTACTTC.